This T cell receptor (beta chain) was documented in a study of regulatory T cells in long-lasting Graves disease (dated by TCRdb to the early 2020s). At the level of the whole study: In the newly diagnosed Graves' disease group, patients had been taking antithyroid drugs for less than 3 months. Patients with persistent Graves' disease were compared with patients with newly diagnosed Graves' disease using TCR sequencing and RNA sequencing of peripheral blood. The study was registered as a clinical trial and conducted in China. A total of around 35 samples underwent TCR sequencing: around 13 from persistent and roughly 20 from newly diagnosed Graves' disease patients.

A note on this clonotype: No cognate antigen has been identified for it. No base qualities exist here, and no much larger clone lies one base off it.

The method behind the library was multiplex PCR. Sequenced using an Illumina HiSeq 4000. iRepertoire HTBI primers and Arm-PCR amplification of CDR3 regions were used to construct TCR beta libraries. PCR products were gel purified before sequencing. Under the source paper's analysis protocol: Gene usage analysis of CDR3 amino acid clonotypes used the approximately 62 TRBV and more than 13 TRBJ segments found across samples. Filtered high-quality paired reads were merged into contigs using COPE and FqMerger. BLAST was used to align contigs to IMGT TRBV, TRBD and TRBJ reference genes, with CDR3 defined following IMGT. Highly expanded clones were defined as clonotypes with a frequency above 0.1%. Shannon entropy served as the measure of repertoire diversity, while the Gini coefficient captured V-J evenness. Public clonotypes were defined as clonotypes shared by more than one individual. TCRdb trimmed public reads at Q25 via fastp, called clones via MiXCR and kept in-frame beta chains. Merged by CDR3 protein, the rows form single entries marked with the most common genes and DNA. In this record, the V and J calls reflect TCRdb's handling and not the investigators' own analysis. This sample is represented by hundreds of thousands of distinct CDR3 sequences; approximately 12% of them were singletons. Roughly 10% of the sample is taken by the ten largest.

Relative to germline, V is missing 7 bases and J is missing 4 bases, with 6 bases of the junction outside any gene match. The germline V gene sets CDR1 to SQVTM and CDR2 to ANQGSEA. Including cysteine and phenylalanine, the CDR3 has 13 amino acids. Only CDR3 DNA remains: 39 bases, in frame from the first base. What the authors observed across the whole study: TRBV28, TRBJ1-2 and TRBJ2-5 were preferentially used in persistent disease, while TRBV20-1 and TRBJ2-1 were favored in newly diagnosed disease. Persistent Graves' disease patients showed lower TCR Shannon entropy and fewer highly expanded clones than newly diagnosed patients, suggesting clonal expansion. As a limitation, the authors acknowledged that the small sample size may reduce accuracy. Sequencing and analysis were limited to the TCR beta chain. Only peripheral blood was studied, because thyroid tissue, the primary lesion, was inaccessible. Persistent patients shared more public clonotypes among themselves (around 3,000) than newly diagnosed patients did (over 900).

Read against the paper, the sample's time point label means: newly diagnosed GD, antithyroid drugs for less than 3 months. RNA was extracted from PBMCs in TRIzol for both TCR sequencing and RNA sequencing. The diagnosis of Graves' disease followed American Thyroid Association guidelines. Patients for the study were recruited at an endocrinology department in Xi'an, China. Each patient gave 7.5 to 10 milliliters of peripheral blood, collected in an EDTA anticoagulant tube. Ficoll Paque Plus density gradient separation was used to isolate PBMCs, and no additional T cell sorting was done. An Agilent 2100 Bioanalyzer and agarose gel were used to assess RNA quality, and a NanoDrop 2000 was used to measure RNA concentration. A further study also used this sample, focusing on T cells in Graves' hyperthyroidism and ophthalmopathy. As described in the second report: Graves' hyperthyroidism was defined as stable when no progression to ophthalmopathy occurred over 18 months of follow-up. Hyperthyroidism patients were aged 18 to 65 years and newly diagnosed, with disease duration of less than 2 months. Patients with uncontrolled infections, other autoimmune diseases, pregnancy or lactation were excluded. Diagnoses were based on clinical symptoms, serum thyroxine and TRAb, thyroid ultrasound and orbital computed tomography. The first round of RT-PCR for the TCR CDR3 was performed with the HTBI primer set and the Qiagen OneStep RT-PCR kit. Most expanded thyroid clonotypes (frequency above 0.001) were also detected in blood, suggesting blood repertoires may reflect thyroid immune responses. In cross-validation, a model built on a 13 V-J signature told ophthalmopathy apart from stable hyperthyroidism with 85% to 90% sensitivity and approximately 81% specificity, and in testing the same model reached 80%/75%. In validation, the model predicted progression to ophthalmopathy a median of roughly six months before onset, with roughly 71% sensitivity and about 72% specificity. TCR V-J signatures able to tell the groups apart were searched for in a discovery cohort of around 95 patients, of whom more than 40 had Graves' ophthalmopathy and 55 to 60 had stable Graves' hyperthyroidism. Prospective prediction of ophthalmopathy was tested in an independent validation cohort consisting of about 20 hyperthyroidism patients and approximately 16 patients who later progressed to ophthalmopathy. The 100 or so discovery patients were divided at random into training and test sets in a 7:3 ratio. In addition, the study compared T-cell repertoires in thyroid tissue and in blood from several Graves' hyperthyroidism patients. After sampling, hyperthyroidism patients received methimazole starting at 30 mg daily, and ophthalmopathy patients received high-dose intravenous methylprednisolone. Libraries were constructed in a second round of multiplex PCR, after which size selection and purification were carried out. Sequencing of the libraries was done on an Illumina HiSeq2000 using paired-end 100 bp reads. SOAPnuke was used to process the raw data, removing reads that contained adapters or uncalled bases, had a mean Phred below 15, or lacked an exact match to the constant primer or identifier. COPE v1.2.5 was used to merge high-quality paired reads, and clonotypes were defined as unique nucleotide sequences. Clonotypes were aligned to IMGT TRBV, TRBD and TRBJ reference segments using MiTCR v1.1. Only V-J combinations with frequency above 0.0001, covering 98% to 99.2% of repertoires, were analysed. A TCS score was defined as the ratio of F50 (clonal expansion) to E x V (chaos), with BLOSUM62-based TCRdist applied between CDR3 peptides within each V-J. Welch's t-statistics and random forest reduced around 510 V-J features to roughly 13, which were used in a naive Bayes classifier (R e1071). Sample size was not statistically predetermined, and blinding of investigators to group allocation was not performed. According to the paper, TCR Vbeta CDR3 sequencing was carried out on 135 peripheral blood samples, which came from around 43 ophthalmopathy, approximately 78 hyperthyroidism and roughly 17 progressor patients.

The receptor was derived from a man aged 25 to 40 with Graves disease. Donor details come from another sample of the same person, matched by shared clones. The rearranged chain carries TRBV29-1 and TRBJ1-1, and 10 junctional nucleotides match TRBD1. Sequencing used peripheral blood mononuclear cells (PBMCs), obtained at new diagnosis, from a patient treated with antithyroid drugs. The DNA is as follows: TGCAGCGCCCCGGGACAGGGGTTCACTGAAGCTTTCTTT. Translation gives CSAPGQGFTEAFF.